These 11 T cell receptor beta chains came from one sample sequenced in a study of blood T cell repertoires in COVID-19. Measured with immunoSEQ multiplex PCR; TCRdb has only the in-frame clones, and not every one. The data hold some 700,000 clones, with approximately 90% observed a single time. The sample comprised peripheral blood. The receptors here all came from a woman aged 18-29 years with acute or convalescent COVID-19.

The chain links TRBV6-2 or TRBV6-3 to TRBJ2-1; TRBD1 aligns across 7 bases. The CDR3 runs to 15 residues. Germline CDR1 MNHEY, CDR2 SVGEGT. The J segment lost 0 bases and the V segment lost 6 bases, leaving 5 bases of the junction unmatched. In nucleotides, the CDR3 is TGTGCCAGCAGCCGGACAGGCGACTCCTACAATGAGCAGTTCTTC. This encodes CASSRTGDSYNEQFF.

This clone was detected a few times. The rearrangement links TRBV2 to TRBJ1-6; 7 bases fit TRBD1. Germline V CDR1 and CDR2: SNHLY, FYNNEI. V lost 5 bases and J lost 7; bases outside the gene matches: 5. CDR3 length: 14 residues. The CDR3 spells CASSTGTDNSPLHF. The CDR3 nucleotides are TGTGCCAGCAGTACCGGGACAGACAATTCACCCCTCCACTTT. The whole variable domain, filled in from reference TRBV2 and TRBJ1-6, reads EPEVTQTPSHQVTQMGQEVILRCVPISNHLYFYWYRQILGQKVEFLVSFYNNEISEKSEIFDDQFSVERPDGSNFTLKIRSTKLEDSAMYFCASSTGTDNSPLHFGNGTRLTVT.

The chain uses TRBV5-1 and TRBJ2-7, with 7 nucleotides matching TRBD1. J was trimmed by 4 bases and V by 2 bases; bases with no gene match: 3. This CDR3 region has 13 residues. Looked up from germline, CDR1 is SGHRS and CDR2 is YFSETQ. Here the CDR3 reads CASSFSGGYEQYF. CDR3 bases: TGCGCCAGCAGCTTTTCAGGGGGATACGAGCAGTACTTC.

The V call is TRBV7-9, the J call TRBJ1-1; 7 bases map to TRBD1. The CDR3 spans 15 residues. V shed 6 bases and J 4 bases; nucleotides not matched to a gene: 11. CDR1 SEHNR and CDR2 FQNEAQ come from the germline V gene (reference sequence). CDR3 sequence: CASSTRTGIITEAFF. The CDR3 DNA sequence: TGTGCCAGCAGTACCCGGACAGGTATAATCACTGAAGCTTTCTTT.

On this clone itself: The sample contains more than one DNA sequence encoding this CDR3. This chain uses TRBV9 with TRBJ2-3; tentatively, D is TRBD2 (6 bases). Looked up from germline, CDR1 is SGDLS and CDR2 is YYNGEE. This CDR3 contains 14 residues. Trimming pared 0 bases from V and 3 bases from J, leaving 8 bases between. CDR3 region: CASSVAGTTDTQYF. The CDR3 DNA reads TGTGCCAGCAGCGTAGCGGGGACTACAGATACGCAGTATTTT.

This clone was recorded once. The chain employs TRBV7-9 and TRBJ1-1; 9 positions agree with TRBD1. Losses at the gene ends were 2 bases for V and 3 bases for J; bases not matched to a gene: 7. This CDR3 has 16 amino acids. The germline gives CDR1 SEHNR, CDR2 FQNEAQ (reference sequence). The CDR3 reads CASSLTGGAPDTEAFF. As DNA, the CDR3 is TGTGCCAGCAGCTTAACAGGGGGCGCCCCAGACACTGAAGCTTTCTTT.

The CDR3 region is CAISPLEGETQYF. In DNA, the CDR3 is TGTGCCATCAGCCCCTTGGAGGGAGAGACCCAGTACTTC. J is TRBJ2-5 and V is TRBV10-3; tentative D call: TRBD2 (6 bases). V gave up 6 bases and J gave up 4 bases, with 12 bases separating them. CDR1 and CDR2 (germline): ENHRY, SYGVKD. The CDR3 loop spans 13 amino acids.

J is TRBJ2-1 and V is TRBV5-1, with 8 bases identical to TRBD1. The junction had 5 bases not matched to a gene; V was cut back by 8 bases and J by 4 bases. This CDR3 has 13 residues. Germline CDR1 reads SGHRS; CDR2 reads YFSETQ. The DNA of the CDR3 is TGCGCCAGTAGAGGACAGGGATACAATGAGCAGTTCTTC. It specifies CASRGQGYNEQFF.

The genes are TRBV3-1 (or the pseudogene TRBV3-2) and TRBJ2-7; 9 bases are a match to TRBD1. The CDR3 extends over 15 amino acids. Germline V CDR1 and CDR2: LGHDT, YNNKEL (reference sequence). V trimming: 0 bases; J trimming: 5 bases; junction bases outside the gene matches: 5. CDR3 DNA sequence: TGTGCCAGCAGCCAAGATTCCACAGGGGGCCACGAGCAGTACTTC. Translating gives CASSQDSTGGHEQYF.

This rearrangement joins TRBV7-9 to TRBJ1-2, with a possible D match to TRBD1 (6 bases). CDR3 length: 14 amino acids. The V gene's germline CDR1 is SEHNR and CDR2 FQNEAQ (reference sequence). Trimming pared 5 bases from V and 7 bases from J, leaving 17 bases between. The CDR3 DNA reads TGTGCCAGCAGCCTATCGTCACAGGGATCTGGCTACACCTTC. Encoded protein: CASSLSSQGSGYTF.

The chain has TRBV7-3 and TRBJ2-7, with TRBD2 identical over 10 bases. V shed 2 bases, J shed 0 bases, and the junction held 1 base outside the gene matches. This CDR3 region has 15 residues. Germline CDR1 SGHTA, CDR2 FQGTGA. The CDR3 DNA sequence: TGTGCCAGCAGCTTATCTAGCGGGGGCTCCTACGAGCAGTACTTC. Translated: CASSLSSGGSYEQYF.